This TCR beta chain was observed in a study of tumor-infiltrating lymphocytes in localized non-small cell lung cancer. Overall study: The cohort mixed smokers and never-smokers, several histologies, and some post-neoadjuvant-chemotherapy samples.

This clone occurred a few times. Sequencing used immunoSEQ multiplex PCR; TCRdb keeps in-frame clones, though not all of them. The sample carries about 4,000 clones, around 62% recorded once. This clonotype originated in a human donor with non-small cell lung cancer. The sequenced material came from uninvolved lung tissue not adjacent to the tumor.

The CDR3, as DNA: TGTGCCAGCAGAGACAGCGGCAATGAGCAGTTCTTC. Translation gives CASRDSGNEQFF. The chain couples TRBV2 to TRBJ2-1, with D perhaps TRBD1 or TRBD2 (5 bases each). V lost 6 bases and J lost 6, with 9 bases in between. The length of the CDR3 is 12 residues. The V gene's germline CDR1 is SNHLY and CDR2 FYNNEI.